The 8 T cell receptor beta chains below come from one sample, sequenced in a study of shared clonotypes between healthy human individuals. This table comes from immunoSEQ multiplex PCR, and its TCRdb copy is limited to in-frame clones, with some not included. The repertoire holds roughly 2.6 million clones, with around nine tenths as singletons. Sequencing was carried out using naive CD4+ T cells sorted from blood. Subset defined: CD45RA+ positively selected. The receptors were sampled from a man aged 18 to 29 in good health.

The rearrangement uses TRBV18 and TRBJ2-7; 9 nucleotides match TRBD1. Losses at the gene ends were 3 bases for V and 7 bases for J; bases not matched to a gene: 10. CDR1 is KGHSH and CDR2 is LQKENI in the germline V gene. This CDR3 region has 15 residues. The CDR3 loop reads CASSPTGGPFTEQYF. CDR3 nucleotides: TGTGCCAGCTCACCCACAGGGGGCCCTTTTACGGAGCAGTACTTC.

This chain uses TRBV7-9 with TRBJ1-4; 7 bases align to TRBD1. V was pared by 3 bases and J by 4 bases, with 5 bases of the junction left unmatched. Looked up from germline, CDR1 is SEHNR and CDR2 is FQNEAQ (reference sequence). This CDR3 region has 15 residues. CDR3 protein: CASSFGGTVNEKLFF. The CDR3 bases are TGTGCCAGCAGCTTCGGAGGGACAGTTAATGAAAAACTGTTTTTT.

This chain uses TRBV30 with TRBJ2-5; either TRBD1 or TRBD2 may fit D (6 bases each). The V end lost 7 bases, the J end lost 5 bases, and 14 bases lay between the germline ends. The CDR3 is 12 amino acids. Germline V gives CDR1 GTSNPN, CDR2 SVGIG (reference sequence). The CDR3 loop reads CAYGGRSETQYF. In nucleotides, the CDR3 is TGTGCCTATGGGGGGCGGAGTGAGACCCAGTACTTC.

The V and J genes are TRBV7-2 and TRBJ2-3; no clear D. V lost 1 base and J lost 1, with 9 bases in between. The CDR3 sequence is 15 residues long. Germline CDR1 SGHTA, CDR2 FQGNSA. CDR3 sequence (DNA): TGTGCCAGCAGCTTAGTCGGGCTCCGCACAGATACGCAGTATTTT. Encoded protein: CASSLVGLRTDTQYF.

V gene TRBV1 combines with J gene TRBJ2-7; TRBD1, as called in the table, went unchecked against the DNA. TRBV1 counts as a pseudogene. The CDR3 totals 15 residues. The CDR3 sequence is CTSTLQGPPTYEQYF. Here the CDR3 DNA reads TGCACCAGCACTTTACAGGGACCCCCCACCTACGAGCAGTACTTC.

A remark on this clone: The germline gene is not matched at one end of the junction; a read error may be the cause. Other DNA sequences in the sample encode the same CDR3. The chain links TRBV6-1 to TRBJ2-3; D perhaps matches TRBD2 (6 bases). This CDR3 region has 13 residues. Per germline, CDR1 MNHNS and CDR2 SASEGT. CDR3 sequence reads: CASRGLGTDTQYF. The CDR3 nucleotides are TGTGCCAGCAGGGGACTTGGCACGGATACGCAGTATTTT.

As for this clone: The same CDR3 also results from other DNA sequences found in this sample. The CDR3 sequence: CASSYSTLAGVYEQYF. For the CDR3, the DNA is TGTGCCAGCAGTTACTCGACCCTAGCGGGAGTATACGAGCAGTACTTC. This chain uses TRBV6-5 with TRBJ2-7; 10 positions agree with TRBD2. V was clipped by 0 bases and J by 4 bases; unmatched bases: 6. This CDR3 spans 16 amino acids. Germline V gene lookup returns CDR1 MNHEY and CDR2 SVGAGI.

J is TRBJ1-2 and V is TRBV21-1. TRBV21-1 is assigned pseudogene status. This CDR3 has 16 amino acids. The DNA of the CDR3 is TGTGCCAGCAGCAAACTCAAAGGCGGGGGTAAGCATGGCTACACCTTC. It is translated as CASSKLKGGGKHGYTF.